The 6 T cell receptor beta chains below were found in one sample sequenced in a study of vaccination effects on CD4 cells after COVID-19 (dated by TCRdb to the early 2020s). In the ViraFEST assay, PBMC were stimulated with viral peptide pools, and TCR sequencing was then used to find antigen-specific CD4+ T cell clonotypes based on their expansion. After around eleven days of culture, CD4+ T cells were isolated with the EasySep CD4+ T cell isolation kit. Convalescent patients had PCR-confirmed SARS-CoV-2 infection between March and December 2020, before Alpha, Beta and Delta variants emerged in the United States. Their antigen targets remain unknown. Library construction relied on the immunoSEQ multiplex PCR assay. Entries here come from immuneACCESS through TCRdb and include only in-frame sequences with V and J called. Some clones fail to appear in such tables; in the studies checked, an unresolved V gene covers under half of the shortfall, and the cause of the remainder is unknown. Here the sample has tens of thousands of clones; around three quarters occur a single time. Of the sample, about 5% is held by the ten largest clones.

Here the sequenced sample was CD4+ T cells from PBMCs cultured with HIV peptides, taken before COVID-19 vaccination. In light of the paper, this sample's cell subset or site label describes: HIV-1 Nef peptide pool negative control/reference culture. These receptors all stem from a human donor who had a prior SARS-CoV-2 infection.

The rearrangement joins TRBV6-2 or TRBV6-3 to TRBJ2-4; 13 nucleotides match TRBD2. This CDR3 is 20 amino acids long. J lost 0 bases, V lost 2 bases, and 10 bases had no gene match. Germline CDR1 reads MNHEY; CDR2 reads SVGEGT. As DNA, the CDR3 is TGTGCCAGCAGTTACCTTGGAGGGACTAGCGGGGTAATAGCCAAAAACATTCAGTACTTC. Protein product: CASSYLGGTSGVIAKNIQYF.

CDR3 sequence: CASSLLVDTGELFF. The CDR3 region has the DNA TGCGCCAGCAGCTTACTAGTGGACACCGGGGAGCTGTTTTTT. This chain uses TRBV5-1 with TRBJ2-2, with a tentative D call TRBD2 (5 bases). Between the trimmed V and J ends, which lost 2 bases and 3 bases, there was a span of 8 bases. The CDR3 runs 14 residues. Germline V gene sequence: CDR1 SGHRS, CDR2 YFSETQ.

The sample holds one count of this clone. The CDR3 nucleotides are TGTGCCAGCAGCGTAAGGTCATCTGGGGCCAACGTCCTGACTTTC. Protein product: CASSVRSSGANVLTF. The rearrangement joins TRBV9 to TRBJ2-6; D uncertain. Trimming shortened V by 1 base and J by 1 base, and 6 bases separated the two germline ends. Looked up from germline, CDR1 is SGDLS and CDR2 is YYNGEE. The CDR3 is 15 amino acids.

The J gene is TRBJ2-7, the V gene TRBV20-1; no clear D. This CDR3 is 13 amino acids long. V lost 3 bases, J lost 2 bases, and 11 bases lay in between. Germline V gives CDR1 DFQATT, CDR2 SNEGSKA (reference sequence). The CDR3 protein is CSASEQLTYEQYF. CDR3 sequence (DNA): TGCAGTGCTAGTGAACAACTTACCTACGAGCAGTACTTC.

The rearrangement joins TRBV4-1 to TRBJ2-2; perhaps TRBD1 as D (6 bases). V was pared by 6 bases and J by 0 bases, with 11 bases between. Germline values: CDR1 MGHRA, CDR2 YSYEKL. This CDR3 region has 15 residues. CDR3 sequence reads: CASSPGTTNTGELFF. The CDR3, as DNA: TGCGCCAGCAGTCCGGGGACAACGAACACCGGGGAGCTGTTTTTT.

V usage is TRBV7-8 and J usage is TRBJ2-1; D uncertain. The CDR3 runs to 12 residues. Trimming removed 5 bases at V and 4 bases at J, with 6 bases between. Germline V gene data show CDR1 as SGHVS and CDR2 as FQNEAQ. The CDR3 DNA reads as TGTGCCAGCAGCGTGCAGTACAATGAGCAGTTCTTC. Encoded protein: CASSVQYNEQFF.